The clone carrying this TCR beta chain appeared once. This specimen belongs to a study of blood T cell repertoires in COVID-19. Study-wide context: Specimens from acute and convalescent COVID-19 originated in the United States, Italy and Spain. T cells, B-cell-depleted T cells, or PBMCs provided the cDNA or gDNA that served as material.

As handled by the study authors: Amplification with reference gene primers provided the estimates of nucleated cell counts. Sequencing was performed with immunoSEQ multiplex PCR; in TCRdb, only in-frame clones are kept and a portion is missing. The DNA was the basis for D and trimming; V, J and clone size are from that table. The data hold 250,000 to 300,000 clones, with 85% to 90% observed a single time. CDR1 SGHNT and CDR2 YYREEE come from the germline V gene (reference sequence). The CDR3 totals 13 residues. Trimming took off 3 bases at V and 5 bases at J, with 9 bases between the two ends. Seattle enrolled patients during active infection and tracked them longitudinally.

The chain links TRBV5-4 to TRBJ2-4; a possible D gene is TRBD1 (5 bases). This receptor was taken from a woman aged 45 to 65 with COVID-19, enrolled during active disease. Material for sequencing was peripheral blood. CDR3 in DNA: TGTGCCAGCAGCTACGGACAAGAAAACATTCAGTACTTC. It specifies CASSYGQENIQYF.